This TCR beta chain was captured in a study of blood T cell repertoires in COVID-19. Study-level background: The United States, Italy and Spain provided the acute and convalescent COVID-19 samples.

In this sample, this clone turned up once. Enrolled during active infection, Seattle patients were then followed longitudinally. How the authors handled the data: Amplification from reference gene primers served as the basis for estimated nucleated cell counts. Repertoires were generated with immunoSEQ multiplex PCR, while TCRdb's copy carries only in-frame clones and drops some. V, J and clone size are those of that table, while D and trimming were read from the DNA. The sample holds a few hundred thousand clones; approximately 85% are singletons and the top ten take approximately 0.94%. The sample taken for sequencing was peripheral blood. The TCR originated in a human donor with COVID-19, enrolled during active disease. The donor label of this sample is uncertain.

CDR3 sequence (DNA): TGTGCCAGCAGCCTCGACACAGGGAATCGAGGTGGCTACACCTTC. It codes for CASSLDTGNRGGYTF. V gene TRBV9 combines with J gene TRBJ1-2; a possible D gene is TRBD1 (6 bases). V was pared by 4 bases and J by 7 bases, with 20 bases between. From germline, CDR1 is SGDLS and CDR2 YYNGEE. CDR3 size: 15 residues.